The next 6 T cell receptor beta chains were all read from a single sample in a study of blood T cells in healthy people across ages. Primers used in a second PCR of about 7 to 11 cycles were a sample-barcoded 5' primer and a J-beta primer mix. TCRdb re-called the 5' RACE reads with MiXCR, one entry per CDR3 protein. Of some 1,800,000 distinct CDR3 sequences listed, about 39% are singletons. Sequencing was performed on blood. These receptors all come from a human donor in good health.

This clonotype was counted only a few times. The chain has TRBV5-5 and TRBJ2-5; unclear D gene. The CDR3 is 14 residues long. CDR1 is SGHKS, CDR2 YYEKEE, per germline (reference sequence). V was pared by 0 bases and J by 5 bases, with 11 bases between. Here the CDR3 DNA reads TGTGCCAGCAGCTTGGGGGCCACTCCGGAGACCCAGTACTTC. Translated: CASSLGATPETQYF.

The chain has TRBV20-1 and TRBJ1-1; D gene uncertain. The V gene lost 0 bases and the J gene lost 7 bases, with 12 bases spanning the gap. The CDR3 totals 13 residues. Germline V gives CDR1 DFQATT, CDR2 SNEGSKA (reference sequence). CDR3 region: CSAREMSHGEAFF. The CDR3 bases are TGCAGTGCTAGAGAAATGAGTCATGGTGAAGCTTTCTTT.

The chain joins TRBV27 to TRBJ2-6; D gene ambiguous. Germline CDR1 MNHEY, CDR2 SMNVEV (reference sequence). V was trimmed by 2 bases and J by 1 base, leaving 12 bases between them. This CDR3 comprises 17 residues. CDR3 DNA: TGTGCCAGCAGTTTAAGGTTTGGTGGGTCTGGGGCCAACGTCCTGACTTTC. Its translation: CASSLRFGGSGANVLTF.

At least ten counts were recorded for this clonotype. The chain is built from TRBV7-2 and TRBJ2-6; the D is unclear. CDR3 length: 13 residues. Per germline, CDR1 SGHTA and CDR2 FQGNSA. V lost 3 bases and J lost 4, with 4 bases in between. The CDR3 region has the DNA TGTGCCAGCAGCTTGAGAGGGGCCAACGTCCTGACTTTC. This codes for CASSLRGANVLTF.

The CDR3 DNA reads TGTGCCAGCAGCTTGGACAGGGATAATACGCAGTATTTT. The encoded protein is CASSLDRDNTQYF. The J gene is TRBJ2-3, the V gene TRBV5-5; D perhaps matches TRBD1 (6 bases). The CDR3 extends over 13 amino acids. The V end lost 0 bases, the J end lost 7 bases, and 9 bases lay between the germline ends. Germline V gene lookup returns CDR1 SGHKS and CDR2 YYEKEE (reference sequence). The variable domain in full, completed from reference TRBV5-5 and TRBJ2-3, reads DAGVTQSPTHLIKTRGQQVTLRCSPISGHKSVSWYQQVLGQGPQFIFQYYEKEERGRGNFPDRFSARQFPNYSSELNVNALLLGDSALYLCASSLDRDNTQYFGPGTRLTVL.

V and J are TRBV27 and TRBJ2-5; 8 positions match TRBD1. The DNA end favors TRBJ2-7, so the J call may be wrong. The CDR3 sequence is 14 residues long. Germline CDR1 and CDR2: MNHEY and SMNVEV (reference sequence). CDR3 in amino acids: CASSRRTGIHEQYF. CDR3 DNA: TGTGCCAGCAGCCGACGGACAGGGATCCACGAGCAGTACTTC.